This T cell receptor beta chain was profiled in a study of blood T cell repertoires in COVID-19 (dated by TCRdb to about 2020). For the study in its entirety: Samples covering the acute and convalescent phases of COVID-19 were provided by collaborators in the United States, Italy and Spain. The material from the prospective study consisted of cDNA or gDNA derived from T cells, B-cell-depleted T cells, or PBMCs. Deeply sampled blood TCRbeta repertoires from subjects exposed to, actively infected with, or recovered from COVID-19 were included in the dataset. The repertoires were made available in a free public database intended to serve as a resource for research on the immune response to SARS-CoV-2. Samples were obtained from the ongoing ImmuneRACE study (first 160 participants) and from 1,254 subjects provided by 6 global collaborators. Sample metadata almost always included a de-identified subject ID, COVID-19 status, age in years and sex. Where HLA class I and class II types were available, the types were taken from metadata supplied by the sample provider, not from assay-based typing. What the study reported, not specific to this receptor: The amount of clinical and demographic metadata varied by source and participant and was provided uncurated.

TCRbeta CDR3 regions were amplified from genomic DNA using the immunoSEQ Assay, a bias-controlled multiplex PCR. The authors' pipeline ran thus. The number of nucleated cells in each sample was estimated from the amplification of reference gene primers within the assay. Sequence reads were collapsed and filtered to measure the absolute abundance of every unique TCRbeta CDR3 rearrangement. For each sample, productive Simpson clonality was calculated as the square root of Simpson's diversity index across productive rearrangements. TCRdb stores this immuneACCESS table with in-frame sequences only. Part of the clones is absent; in the studies checked, under half of the shortfall reflects unresolved V genes, and no reason is known for the rest. The V and J calls and the clone size are those of that table, but D and trimming were determined from the DNA. The sample profile shows 150,000 to 200,000 clones; about four fifths of them were found once. Of the sample, more than 7.5% falls within the top ten clones.

From V the trimming removes 7 bases and from J it removes 6 bases, while the gene matches leave 9 bases of the junction unaccounted for. The germline V gene encodes CDR1 MNHEY and CDR2 SMNVEV (reference sequence). The CDR3 spans 16 residues, from the cysteine through the phenylalanine. Only the CDR3 region is kept as DNA, spanning 48 bases read in frame from base 1. Each collaborating institution followed its own protocols to collect whole blood in K2EDTA tubes. For TCRbeta analysis, collaborators shipped samples as frozen whole blood, isolated PBMCs, or DNA extracted from either of those sample types. About this clone: The clone's antigen remains unknown. The sample holds no much larger clone one base away, and base qualities are not on file.

The TCR was taken from a woman in her sixties or seventies with acute or convalescent COVID-19. What was sequenced was peripheral blood. The chain is encoded by TRBV27 joined to TRBJ2-4, and 13 junction bases match TRBD2. The CDR3 reads as follows: CASTKVTSGGRNIQYF. The bases read TGTGCCAGCACTAAGGTGACTAGCGGGGGGAGAAACATTCAGTACTTC.